This is a list of T cell receptor beta chains from one sample in a study of blood T cell repertoires in COVID-19. Clones were read by immunoSEQ multiplex PCR, and TCRdb kept only the in-frame ones, dropping some. The table has some 70,000 clones, approximately 79% seen once; the top ten hold 6.3%. Specimen: peripheral blood. These receptors all stem from a woman aged 55-69 years with acute or convalescent COVID-19. Each CDR3 is given with its conserved first and last residue. The D gene is left open where the match is weak. Clone size appears in some rows only: once, few, many, or a class for an expanded clone.

V gene	D gene	clone size	J gene	CDR3 DNA	CDR3 protein
TRBV11-3	NA	NA	TRBJ2-3	TGTGCCAGCAGCTTAGACGCGCACCCCACAGATACGCAGTATTTT	CASSLDAHPTDTQYF
TRBV5-1	NA	NA	TRBJ1-2	TGCGCCAGCAGCTTGGAACAGGGCCGAGGCTACACCTTC	CASSLEQGRGYTF
TRBV2	NA	few	TRBJ2-3	TGTGCCAGCAGTGAGGACATTGCAACGCAGTATTTT	CASSEDIATQYF
TRBV27	NA	NA	TRBJ2-7	TGTGCCAGCAGTTCGTCCGGGTACGAGCAGTACTTC	CASSSSGYEQYF
TRBV6-1	NA	many	TRBJ2-7	TGTGCCAGCAGTGAATCAGGAGGTCCCTACGAGCAGTACTTC	CASSESGGPYEQYF
TRBV19	TRBD2	few	TRBJ2-7	TGTGCCAGTAGCGACCCTCTAGCGGGACGGTACGAGCAGTACTTC	CASSDPLAGRYEQYF
TRBV4-3	NA	once	TRBJ2-3	TGCGCCAGCAGCCAGGGCCCAACGCAGTATTTT	CASSQGPTQYF
TRBV7-9	TRBD1	NA	TRBJ1-2	TGTGCCAGCAGCTACGGGACAGGGATCTATGGCTACACCTTC	CASSYGTGIYGYTF
TRBV5-4	NA	NA	TRBJ2-6	TGTGCCAGCGCCCGCGCGCGTGGGGCCAACGTCCTGACTTTC	CASARARGANVLTF
TRBV4-1	NA	NA	TRBJ1-2	TGCGCCAGCAGCCAAGTGGACATCGTCGCATTCTATGGCTACACCTTC	CASSQVDIVAFYGYTF
TRBV6-2/TRBV6-3	NA	NA	TRBJ2-7	TGTGCCAGCAGTTCCGTATTCGCGGGACTCTACGAGCAGTACTTC	CASSSVFAGLYEQYF
TRBV6-1	NA	NA	TRBJ2-2	TGTGCCAGCAGTGACGCGTCAGGGTACACCGGGGAGCTGTTTTTT	CASSDASGYTGELFF
TRBV30	TRBD1	NA	TRBJ1-1	TGTGCCTGTAGGACAGGGGGCGTACCGGCTTTCTTT	CACRTGGVPAFF
TRBV4-1	NA	NA	TRBJ2-5	TGCGCCAGCAGCCAAGATACTAGGCGAGACCTCCAGACCCAGTACTTC	CASSQDTRRDLQTQYF
TRBV5-1	NA	NA	TRBJ2-5	TGCGCCAGCAGCTTGGAGGGGGGGTCCCAAGAGACCCAGTACTTC	CASSLEGGSQETQYF
TRBV6-2/TRBV6-3	TRBD1	NA	TRBJ1-1	TGTGCCAGCAGTTACGAGGTGAGGGGGCGCAGGACTGAAGCTTTCTTT	CASSYEVRGRRTEAFF
TRBV18	NA	NA	TRBJ1-4	TGTGCCAGCTCACCCTATGCAACTAATGAAAAACTGTTTTTT	CASSPYATNEKLFF
TRBV29-1	NA	once	TRBJ1-4	TGCAGCGTTGAAGACCAGGGTGAAAAACTGTTTTTT	CSVEDQGEKLFF
TRBV6-5	NA	NA	TRBJ2-7	TGTGCCAGTTCTTTGGACACTCCTCCCGAGCAGTACTTC	CASSLDTPPEQYF
TRBV3-1/TRBV3-2	TRBD1	once	TRBJ1-3	TGTGCCAGCAGCCGCACAGGGGCTGAAAGCACCATATATTTT	CASSRTGAESTIYF
TRBV7-2	TRBD1	few	TRBJ1-5	TGTGCCAGCAGCTTGGACAGGTCGCAAAGGGCCCAGCATTTT	CASSLDRSQRAQHF
TRBV11-2	TRBD2	NA	TRBJ2-2	TGTGCCAGCAGCCGGGGGGGCAGGGGAGGCACCGGGGAGCTGTTTTTT	CASSRGGRGGTGELFF
TRBV2	TRBD1	NA	TRBJ2-7	TGTGCCAGCAGTATGGATACAGGGGGCTACGAGCAGTACTTC	CASSMDTGGYEQYF
TRBV11-2	NA	medium-sized	TRBJ2-7	TGTGCCAGCAGCTCAATCAACAGGGTAACAATTTACGAGCAGTACTTC	CASSSINRVTIYEQYF
TRBV6-5	NA	NA	TRBJ2-5	TGTGCCAGCAGATCTAGGGAGACCCAGTACTTC	CASRSRETQYF
TRBV9	NA	NA	TRBJ1-2	TGTGCCAGCAGCCCAGGGTTTGCCTATGGCTACACCTTC	CASSPGFAYGYTF
TRBV11-2	TRBD1	once	TRBJ1-1	TGTGCCAGCAGCCCGAGCAGGGGGACAGGTACTGAAGCTTTCTTT	CASSPSRGTGTEAFF
TRBV6-5	NA	NA	TRBJ1-1	TGTGCCAGCAGTTATGAGATCGGGGGACCTGAAGCTTTCTTT	CASSYEIGGPEAFF
TRBV7-8	TRBD1	NA	TRBJ2-7	TGTGCCAGCAGCGCAATCGGGACAGGGGCCTACGAGCAGTACTTC	CASSAIGTGAYEQYF
TRBV11-2	TRBD1	NA	TRBJ1-1	TGTGCCAGCAGCGGACAGGGATGGACTGAAGCTTTCTTT	CASSGQGWTEAFF
TRBV6-5	NA	NA	TRBJ1-2	TGTGCCAGCAGTCCCCTCTATGGCTACACCTTC	CASSPLYGYTF
TRBV18	NA	NA	TRBJ2-7	TGTGCCAGCTCACCGGACAGCACCTACGAGCAGTACTTC	CASSPDSTYEQYF
TRBV5-4	TRBD1	NA	TRBJ2-5	TGTGCCAGCAGCTTGACAGGGGGGCCTGGCGAGACCCAGTACTTC	CASSLTGGPGETQYF
TRBV9	TRBD2	few	TRBJ2-3	TGTGCCAGCAGCCAGGGACTAGCGCTTGCAGATACGCAGTATTTT	CASSQGLALADTQYF
TRBV7-9	NA	few	TRBJ1-1	TGTGCCAGCAGCTTCCCCTGGGGAGGGCGGAACACTGAAGCTTTCTTT	CASSFPWGGRNTEAFF
TRBV3-1/TRBV3-2	NA	NA	TRBJ2-3	TGTGCCAGCAGCCAATCAGGTACAGATACGCAGTATTTT	CASSQSGTDTQYF
TRBV13	TRBD2	few	TRBJ2-1	TGTGCCAGCAGCTCCGCCCCAGGACTAGCGGGGGGGCGGTTGAACAATGAGCAGTTCTTC	CASSSAPGLAGGRLNNEQFF
TRBV6-5	TRBD1	few	TRBJ1-2	TGTGCCAGCAGTTGGGACAGCCTCAATGGCTACACCTTC	CASSWDSLNGYTF
TRBV7-8	TRBD2	once	TRBJ2-7	TGTGCCAGCAGCTTAGGAACTAGCGGGGGGGACGAGCAGTACTTC	CASSLGTSGGDEQYF
TRBV7-6	TRBD1	NA	TRBJ1-1	TGTGCCAGCAGCTTAGTGACAGGGGCCACTGAAGCTTTCTTT	CASSLVTGATEAFF
TRBV5-5	TRBD2	NA	TRBJ2-1	TGTGCCAGCAGCTTGGCCAGTAGCGGGTCCTACAATGAGCAGTTCTTC	CASSLASSGSYNEQFF
TRBV12-5	NA	NA	TRBJ1-5	TGTGCTAGTGGTCCCGGGATAAAAGGGCAGCCCCAGCATTTT	CASGPGIKGQPQHF
TRBV9	TRBD1	NA	TRBJ1-2	TGTGCCAGCAGCGTAGGACAGGGGTCCGGGGGCTACACCTTC	CASSVGQGSGGYTF
TRBV28	TRBD1	NA	TRBJ1-1	TGTGCCAGCAGTCCCCTGCCCGCCAGGGGGAATGCTGAAGCTTTCTTT	CASSPLPARGNAEAFF
TRBV19	NA	once	TRBJ2-1	TGTGCCAGTAGTGACCCCGGGACAACCATCAATGAGCAGTTCTTC	CASSDPGTTINEQFF
TRBV7-2	TRBD1	NA	TRBJ1-2	TGTGCCAGCCCCACCAGTGGACAGGGCTATGGCTACACCTTC	CASPTSGQGYGYTF
TRBV9	NA	NA	TRBJ2-7	TGTGCCAGCAGCGTAGCCGTGGGCCACTACGAGCAGTACTTC	CASSVAVGHYEQYF
TRBV6-5	NA	once	TRBJ1-1	TGTGCCAGCAGTTACTCTGGTGGGCGGAACACTGAAGCTTTCTTT	CASSYSGGRNTEAFF
TRBV5-1	TRBD1	NA	TRBJ1-5	TGCGCCAGCAGCCCGGGGGACAGGGACAATCAGCCCCAGCATTTT	CASSPGDRDNQPQHF
TRBV27	TRBD1	NA	TRBJ1-1	TGTGCCAGCAGCCGTGGACAGGCTGAAGCTTTCTTT	CASSRGQAEAFF
TRBV4-3	NA	NA	TRBJ2-7	TGCGCCAGCAGCCGTGTTATCGGGGATCGGTACGAGCAGTACTTC	CASSRVIGDRYEQYF
TRBV2	NA	once	TRBJ2-3	TGTGCCAGCAGTAGGATAGCAACAGATACGCAGTATTTT	CASSRIATDTQYF
TRBV19	TRBD2	NA	TRBJ2-3	TGTGCCAGTAGTATTCTCTCCGGGGGGGCCACAGATACGCAGTATTTT	CASSILSGGATDTQYF
TRBV6-5	TRBD1	few	TRBJ1-1	TGTGCCAGCAGGGACAGGGCACCGACTGAAGCTTTCTTT	CASRDRAPTEAFF
TRBV6-6	TRBD1	many	TRBJ2-7	TGTGCCAGCAGGCAGAATCGGGACAGATCCTACGAGCAGTACTTC	CASRQNRDRSYEQYF
TRBV11-2	NA	once	TRBJ1-5	TGTGCCAGCAGCTTAGATCGTATCCAGCCCCAGCATTTT	CASSLDRIQPQHF
TRBV5-1	NA	NA	TRBJ2-1	TGCGCCAGCAGCTTGGGGAGGGGTTCGAGCTCCTACAATGAGCAGTTCTTC	CASSLGRGSSSYNEQFF
TRBV9	NA	NA	TRBJ1-1	TGTGCCAGCAGCGTAGAAACTGGTGGGGCGGCCACTGAAGCTTTCTTT	CASSVETGGAATEAFF
TRBV7-3	TRBD2	NA	TRBJ2-3	TGTGCCAGCAGCTTAACCCCTAGCGGGGGGATTCCTAGCACAGATACGCAGTATTTT	CASSLTPSGGIPSTDTQYF
TRBV13	TRBD2	NA	TRBJ2-6	TGTGCCAGCAGCTTAGTGGGGGAGGGCGGGGCCAACGTCCTGACTTTC	CASSLVGEGGANVLTF